Listed below are T cell receptor beta chains from one sample, sequenced in a study of blood T cell repertoires in COVID-19. Sequencing used immunoSEQ multiplex PCR; TCRdb keeps in-frame clones, though not all of them. The table has around 190,000 clones, about 75% seen once. Input material: peripheral blood. The receptors come from a woman between 45 and 65 years old with active or convalescent COVID-19. Each CDR3 is given with its conserved first and last residue.

>TRBV28|TRBJ2-1
CASSLGLAGGIEQFF
>TRBV30|TRBJ1-1
CAWSVFGEAFF
>TRBV6-2/TRBV6-3|TRBJ1-5
CASSQGQASQPQHF
>TRBV7-3|TRBJ2-3
CASSPTGGVDTQYF
>TRBV10-2|TRBJ2-1
CASRGLAGELSDEQFF
>TRBV27|TRBJ2-1
CASSTRTSGNYNEQFF
>TRBV7-2|TRBJ1-5
CASSLMWGGSNQPQHF
>TRBV7-2|TRBJ2-3
CASSAGLAGDTQYF
>TRBV5-4|TRBJ1-2
CASSFGQGSDYGYTF
>TRBV6-5|TRBJ1-1
CASSYSTEGLTEAFF
>TRBV11-3|TRBJ1-1
CASSLNRNTEAFF
>TRBV19|TRBJ1-6
CASLSSYNSPLHF